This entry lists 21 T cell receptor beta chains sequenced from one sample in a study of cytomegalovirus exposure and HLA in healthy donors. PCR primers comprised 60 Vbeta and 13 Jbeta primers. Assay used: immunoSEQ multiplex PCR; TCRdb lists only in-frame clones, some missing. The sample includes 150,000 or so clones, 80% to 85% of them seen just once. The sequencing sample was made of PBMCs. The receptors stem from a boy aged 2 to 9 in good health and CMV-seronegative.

The chain's CDR3 is CASSDASSGANEKLFF. The CDR3 bases are TGTGCCAGCAGTGATGCATCCTCGGGAGCTAATGAAAAACTGTTTTTT. The chain links TRBV25-1 to TRBJ1-4, with D unresolved. There are 16 residues in the CDR3. Trimming took off 3 bases at V and 3 bases at J, with 14 bases between the two ends. CDR1 is MGHDK and CDR2 is SYGVNS in the germline V gene.

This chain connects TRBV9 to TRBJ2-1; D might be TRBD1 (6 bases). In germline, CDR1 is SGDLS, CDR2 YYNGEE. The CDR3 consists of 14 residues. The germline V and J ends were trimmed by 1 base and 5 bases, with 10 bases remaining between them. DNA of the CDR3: TGTGCCAGCAGCGTACCCTCAGGGGACAATGAGCAGTTCTTC. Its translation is CASSVPSGDNEQFF.

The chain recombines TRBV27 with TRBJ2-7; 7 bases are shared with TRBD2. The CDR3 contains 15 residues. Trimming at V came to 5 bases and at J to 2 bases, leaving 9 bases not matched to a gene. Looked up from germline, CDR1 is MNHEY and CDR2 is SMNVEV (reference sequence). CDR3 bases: TGTGCCAGCAGTATGACTAGCTCAGGAACCTACGAGCAGTACTTC. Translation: CASSMTSSGTYEQYF.

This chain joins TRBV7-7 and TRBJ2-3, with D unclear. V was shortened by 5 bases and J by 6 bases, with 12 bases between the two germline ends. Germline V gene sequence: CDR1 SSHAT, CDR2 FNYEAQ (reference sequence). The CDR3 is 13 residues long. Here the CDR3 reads CASSPLPPDTQYF. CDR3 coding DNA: TGTGCCAGCAGCCCACTACCGCCGGATACGCAGTATTTT.

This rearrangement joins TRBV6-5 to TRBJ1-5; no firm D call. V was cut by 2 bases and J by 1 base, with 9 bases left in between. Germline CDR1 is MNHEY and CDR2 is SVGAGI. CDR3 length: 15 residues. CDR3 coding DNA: TGTGCCAGCAGTTACGACAAGGCCAGCAATCAGCCCCAGCATTTT. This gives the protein CASSYDKASNQPQHF.

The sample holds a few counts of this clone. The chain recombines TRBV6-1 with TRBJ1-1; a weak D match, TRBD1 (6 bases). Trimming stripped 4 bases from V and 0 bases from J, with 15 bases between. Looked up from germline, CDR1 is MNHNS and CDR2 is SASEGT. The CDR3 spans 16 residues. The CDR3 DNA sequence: TGTGCCAGCAGTGCATACAGGGCAGACGTGAACACTGAAGCTTTCTTT. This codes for CASSAYRADVNTEAFF.

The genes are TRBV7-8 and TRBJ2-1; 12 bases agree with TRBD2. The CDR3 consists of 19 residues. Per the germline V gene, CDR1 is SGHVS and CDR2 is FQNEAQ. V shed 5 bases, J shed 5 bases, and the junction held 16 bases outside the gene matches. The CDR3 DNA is TGTGCCAGCAGCATTCAGGGGCCTCGGACTAGCGGGGCAAACAATGAGCAGTTCTTC. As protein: CASSIQGPRTSGANNEQFF.

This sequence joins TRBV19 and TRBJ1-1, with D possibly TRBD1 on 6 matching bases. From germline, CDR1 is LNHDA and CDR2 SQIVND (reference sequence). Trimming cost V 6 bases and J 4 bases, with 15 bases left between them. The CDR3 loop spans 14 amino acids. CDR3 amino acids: CASRPGQSFTEAFF. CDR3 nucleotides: TGTGCCAGTAGACCGGGACAATCCTTCACTGAAGCTTTCTTT. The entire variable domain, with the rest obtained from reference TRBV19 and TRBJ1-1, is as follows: DGGITQSPKYLFRKEGQNVTLSCEQNLNHDAMYWYRQDPGQGLRLIYYSQIVNDFQKGDIAEGYSVSREKKESFPLTVTSAQKNPTAFYLCASRPGQSFTEAFFGQGTRLTVV.

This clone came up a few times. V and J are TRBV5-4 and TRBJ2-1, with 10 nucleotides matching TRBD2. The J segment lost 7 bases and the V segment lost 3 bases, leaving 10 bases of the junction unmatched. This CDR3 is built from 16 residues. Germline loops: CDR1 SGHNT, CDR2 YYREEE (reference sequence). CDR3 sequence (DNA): TGTGCCAGCAGCTGGGCGGCTAGCGGGAGATTGAATGAGCAGTTCTTC. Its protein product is CASSWAASGRLNEQFF.

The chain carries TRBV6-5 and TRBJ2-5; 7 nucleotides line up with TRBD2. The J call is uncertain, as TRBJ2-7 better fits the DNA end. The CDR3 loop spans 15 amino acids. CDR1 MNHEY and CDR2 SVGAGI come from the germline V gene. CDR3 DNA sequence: TGTGCCAGCAGTTACTCGGGGGACGGGGGGTACGAGCAGTACTTC. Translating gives CASSYSGDGGYEQYF.

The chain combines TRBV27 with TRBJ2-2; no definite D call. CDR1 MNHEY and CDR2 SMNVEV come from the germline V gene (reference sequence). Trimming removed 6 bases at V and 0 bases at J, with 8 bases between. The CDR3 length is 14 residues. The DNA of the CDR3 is TGTGCCAGCAGCGGCAGGTCGAACACCGGGGAGCTGTTTTTT. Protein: CASSGRSNTGELFF.

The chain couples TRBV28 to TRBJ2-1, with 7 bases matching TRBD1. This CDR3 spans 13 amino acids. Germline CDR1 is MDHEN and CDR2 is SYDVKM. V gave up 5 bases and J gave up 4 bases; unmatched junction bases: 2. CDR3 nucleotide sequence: TGTGCCAGCAGTAGACAGGGATACAATGAGCAGTTCTTC. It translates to CASSRQGYNEQFF.

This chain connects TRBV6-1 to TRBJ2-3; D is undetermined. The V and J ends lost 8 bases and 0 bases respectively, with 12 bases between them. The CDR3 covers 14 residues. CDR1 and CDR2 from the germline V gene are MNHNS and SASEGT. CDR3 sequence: CASDDYRSTDTQYF. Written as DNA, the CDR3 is TGTGCCAGCGATGATTACAGAAGCACAGATACGCAGTATTTT.

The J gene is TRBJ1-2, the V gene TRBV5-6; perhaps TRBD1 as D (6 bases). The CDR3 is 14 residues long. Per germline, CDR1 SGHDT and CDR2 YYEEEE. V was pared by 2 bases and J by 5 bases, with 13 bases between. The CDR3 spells CASSFRTGRYGYTF. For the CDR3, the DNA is TGTGCCAGCAGCTTTCGAACAGGGCGGTATGGCTACACCTTC.

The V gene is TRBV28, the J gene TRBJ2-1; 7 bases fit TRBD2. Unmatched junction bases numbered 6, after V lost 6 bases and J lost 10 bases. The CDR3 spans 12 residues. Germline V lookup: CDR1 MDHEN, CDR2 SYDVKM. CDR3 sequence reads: CASRSWGGEQFF. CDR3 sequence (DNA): TGTGCCAGCAGATCTTGGGGGGGAGAGCAGTTCTTC.

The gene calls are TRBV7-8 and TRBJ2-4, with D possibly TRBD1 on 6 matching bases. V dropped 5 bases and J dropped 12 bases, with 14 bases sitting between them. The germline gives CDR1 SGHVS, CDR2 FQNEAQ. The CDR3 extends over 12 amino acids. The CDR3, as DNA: TGTGCCAGCAGCCGATCCGAGGGGGATCAGTACTTC. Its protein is CASSRSEGDQYF.

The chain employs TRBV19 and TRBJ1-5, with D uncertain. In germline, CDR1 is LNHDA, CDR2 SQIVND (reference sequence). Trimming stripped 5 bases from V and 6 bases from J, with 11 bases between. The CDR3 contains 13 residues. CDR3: CASSPSGSQPQHF. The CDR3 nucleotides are TGTGCCAGTAGTCCCTCAGGAAGTCAGCCCCAGCATTTT.

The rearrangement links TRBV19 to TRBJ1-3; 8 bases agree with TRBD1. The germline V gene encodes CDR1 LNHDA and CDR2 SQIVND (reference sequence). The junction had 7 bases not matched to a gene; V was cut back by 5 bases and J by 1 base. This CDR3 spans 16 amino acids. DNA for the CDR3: TGTGCCAGTAGTTCCCGGACAGGGTTTTCTGGAAACACCATATATTTT. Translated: CASSSRTGFSGNTIYF.

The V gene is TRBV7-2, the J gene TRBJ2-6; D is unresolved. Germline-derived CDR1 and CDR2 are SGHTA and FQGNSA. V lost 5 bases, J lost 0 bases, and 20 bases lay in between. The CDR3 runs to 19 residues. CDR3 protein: CASSPRALPPYSGANVLTF. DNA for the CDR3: TGTGCCAGCAGCCCAAGAGCCTTACCTCCCTACTCTGGGGCCAACGTCCTGACTTTC.

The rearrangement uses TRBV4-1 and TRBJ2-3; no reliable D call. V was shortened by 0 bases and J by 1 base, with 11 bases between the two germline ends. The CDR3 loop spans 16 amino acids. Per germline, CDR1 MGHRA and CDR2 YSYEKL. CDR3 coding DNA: TGCGCCAGCAGCCAAGAACTCGCCGAGCGCACAGATACGCAGTATTTT. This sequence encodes CASSQELAERTDTQYF.

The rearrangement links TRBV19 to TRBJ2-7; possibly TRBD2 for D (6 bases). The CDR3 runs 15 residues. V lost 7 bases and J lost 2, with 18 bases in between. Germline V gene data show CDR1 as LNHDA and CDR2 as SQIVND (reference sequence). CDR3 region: CASIQSTGGTYEQYF. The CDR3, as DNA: TGTGCCAGTATCCAGTCTACGGGCGGGACCTACGAGCAGTACTTC.